These 21 T cell receptor beta chains were sequenced from one sample in a study of blood T cell repertoires in COVID-19. This table comes from immunoSEQ multiplex PCR, and its TCRdb copy is limited to in-frame clones, with some not included. The sample has 60,000 to 75,000 clones, more than 70% seen once. The sequencing sample was made of peripheral blood. All receptors derive from a human donor in a cohort sampled during active COVID-19.

The V and J genes are TRBV28 and TRBJ1-1, with D possibly matching TRBD1 (5 bases). The CDR3 runs 15 residues. Trimming took 4 bases from V and 0 from J, leaving 12 bases between them. CDR1 and CDR2 (germline): MDHEN, SYDVKM. The DNA of the CDR3 is TGTGCCAGCAGTTCCGCGCCAGGGCTGAACACTGAAGCTTTCTTT. Translated, it gives CASSSAPGLNTEAFF.

The V call is TRBV7-8, the J call TRBJ2-7; D gene unclear. V lost 1 base and J 2 bases, leaving 6 bases between the germline ends. Germline CDR1 and CDR2: SGHVS and FQNEAQ. The CDR3 has 13 residues. CDR3 nucleotide sequence: TGTGCCAGCAGCTTAGTAGAAGCCTACGAGCAGTACTTC. It translates to CASSLVEAYEQYF.

This clone appeared a few times. The gene calls are TRBV7-9 and TRBJ2-7; D is possibly TRBD1 (6 bases). The V gene's germline CDR1 is SEHNR and CDR2 FQNEAQ (reference sequence). CDR3 length equals 14 residues. Trimming removed 5 bases from V and 2 bases from J, with 13 bases in between. CDR3 sequence: CASSLSGQTYEQYF. The CDR3 bases are TGTGCCAGCAGCCTGTCGGGACAAACCTACGAGCAGTACTTC. The full variable domain, completed using reference TRBV7-9 and TRBJ2-7, is DTGVSQNPRHKITKRGQNVTFRCDPISEHNRLYWYRQTLGQGPEFLTYFQNEAQLEKSRLLSDRFSAERPKGSFSTLEIQRTEQGDSAMYLCASSLSGQTYEQYFGPGTRLTVT.

The rearrangement links TRBV5-4 to TRBJ1-2, with a tentative D call TRBD1 (5 bases). This CDR3 is built from 13 residues. V was cut by 0 bases and J by 5 bases, with 8 bases left in between. CDR1 is SGHNT, CDR2 YYREEE, per germline (reference sequence). This CDR3 is CASSLEQGYGYTF. CDR3 in DNA: TGTGCCAGCAGCTTGGAGCAGGGATATGGCTACACCTTC.

The genes are TRBV7-9 and TRBJ1-4; D possibly corresponds to TRBD1 (5 bases). There are 14 residues in the CDR3. Germline V gene lookup returns CDR1 SEHNR and CDR2 FQNEAQ (reference sequence). Trimming took 0 bases from V and 8 from J, leaving 10 bases between them. The CDR3 DNA reads as TGTGCCAGCAGCTTAGCGGGGCGTCAGGAAAAACTGTTTTTT. The encoded protein is CASSLAGRQEKLFF.

CDR3 nucleotides: TGTGCCATCAGTGAGGACAGAAGATCAAATGAAAAACTGTTTTTT. It specifies CAISEDRRSNEKLFF. This rearrangement joins TRBV10-3 to TRBJ1-4; D might be TRBD1 (5 bases). CDR3 size: 15 residues. V gave up 2 bases and J gave up 5 bases, with 12 bases separating them. Germline V gene lookup returns CDR1 ENHRY and CDR2 SYGVKD.

The chain has TRBV5-1 and TRBJ1-6; TRBD1 is a possible D gene (6 bases). Trimming pared 2 bases from V and 9 bases from J, leaving 12 bases between. Germline V CDR1 and CDR2: SGHRS, YFSETQ. CDR3 length: 14 amino acids. Here the CDR3 reads CASSFGRGGSPLHF. Written as DNA, the CDR3 is TGCGCCAGCAGCTTCGGCAGGGGTGGTTCACCCCTCCACTTT.

The chain has TRBV12-5 and TRBJ2-7; TRBD1 matches at 11 bases. Unmatched junction bases numbered 3, after V lost 6 bases and J lost 2 bases. This CDR3 is 14 amino acids long. Germline V lookup: CDR1 LGHNT, CDR2 FRNRAP. The CDR3 nucleotides are TGTGCTAGTGGCCCGGGACAGGGGGCCTACGAGCAGTACTTC. Amino acids: CASGPGQGAYEQYF.

The V and J genes are TRBV5-5 and TRBJ1-3; weak D call: TRBD1 (5 bases). Trimming removed 4 bases from V and 0 bases from J, with 11 bases in between. The CDR3 sequence is 15 residues long. The germline gives CDR1 SGHKS, CDR2 YYEKEE (reference sequence). CDR3 nucleotides: TGTGCCAGCAGCAAAGACAGTAGCTCTGGAAACACCATATATTTT. This translates into CASSKDSSSGNTIYF.

The V gene is TRBV10-3, the J gene TRBJ2-5, with 8 bases that match TRBD2. Unmatched junction bases numbered 15, after V lost 4 bases and J lost 5 bases. Looked up from germline, CDR1 is ENHRY and CDR2 is SYGVKD. The CDR3 covers 17 residues. CDR3 protein: CAISGGLAGVSRETQYF. The CDR3, as DNA: TGTGCCATCAGTGGGGGGCTAGCGGGCGTCTCCCGGGAGACCCAGTACTTC.

The V call is TRBV4-2, the J call TRBJ2-2, with 10 bases aligning to TRBD2. V trimming: 0 bases; J trimming: 0 bases; junction bases outside the gene matches: 4. Germline-derived CDR1 and CDR2 are LGHNA and YNFKEQ. This CDR3 comprises 18 residues. The CDR3 here is CASSQDSLAGTNTGELFF. Written as DNA, the CDR3 is TGTGCCAGCAGCCAAGATTCACTAGCGGGGACGAACACCGGGGAGCTGTTTTTT.

This clone occurred once. The chain employs TRBV18 and TRBJ2-1; 10 bases are a match to TRBD2. CDR3 length equals 15 residues. Germline V gives CDR1 KGHSH, CDR2 LQKENI. The V and J ends lost 8 bases and 0 bases, in that order; junction bases with no gene match: 4. In nucleotides, the CDR3 is TGTGCCAGCCTAGCGGGAGTTCCCTCCTACAATGAGCAGTTCTTC. Residues: CASLAGVPSYNEQFF. The full variable domain, completed using reference TRBV18 and TRBJ2-1, is NAGVMQNPRHLVRRRGQEARLRCSPMKGHSHVYWYRQLPEEGLKFMVYLQKENIIDESGMPKERFSAEFPKEGPSILRIQQVVRGDSAAYFCASLAGVPSYNEQFFGPGTRLTVL.

This chain connects TRBV11-3 to TRBJ2-3; TRBD1 agrees at 9 bases. After removal of 5 bases from V and 4 bases from J, the junction contained 7 bases not matched to a gene. Germline V lookup: CDR1 SGHNT, CDR2 YENEEA. The CDR3 totals 15 residues. The CDR3 DNA reads as TGTGCCAGCAGCCCGGGACAGGGTGGTGCAGATACGCAGTATTTT. Protein sequence: CASSPGQGGADTQYF.

V is TRBV7-2 and J is TRBJ2-1; possible D gene TRBD2, 7 bases. Trimming took off 7 bases at V and 6 bases at J, with 28 bases between the two ends. The germline V gene has CDR1 SGHTA and CDR2 FQGNSA. The CDR3 length is 18 residues. CDR3 nucleotide sequence: TGTGCCAGCACCCATTTTTTTTCTAGCGGCAGGGGCTTCAATGAGCAGTTCTTC. Translating it yields CASTHFFSSGRGFNEQFF.

The chain employs TRBV18 and TRBJ1-1; perhaps TRBD1 as D (5 bases). Germline CDR1 is KGHSH and CDR2 is LQKENI. The CDR3 sequence is 18 residues long. V lost 0 bases and J lost 0, with 17 bases in between. CDR3 coding DNA: TGTGCCAGCTCACCACCGTCTCCGGGAGGGGTGATGAACACTGAAGCTTTCTTT. This translates into CASSPPSPGGVMNTEAFF.

V gene TRBV30 combines with J gene TRBJ1-3; 9 bases align to TRBD1. The ends lost 6 bases at V and 4 bases at J; junction bases unmatched: 7. The CDR3 runs to 14 residues. From germline, CDR1 is GTSNPN and CDR2 SVGIG (reference sequence). CDR3 bases: TGTGCCTGCCGGACAGGGGCGGGGGGAAACACCATATATTTT. Its protein product is CACRTGAGGNTIYF.

The chain recombines TRBV2 with TRBJ2-3, with 12 nucleotides matching TRBD2. V gave up 6 bases and J gave up 2 bases; unmatched junction bases: 12. There are 18 residues in the CDR3. CDR1 is SNHLY, CDR2 FYNNEI, per germline. CDR3 nucleotide sequence: TGTGCCAGCAGCTCCGGTGGGCTAGCGGGGGGGTCCACAGATACGCAGTATTTT. It yields the protein CASSSGGLAGGSTDTQYF.

CDR3 protein: CASSRIAGTASAPNEKLFF. For the CDR3, the DNA is TGTGCCAGCTCTCGTATAGCCGGGACAGCGTCCGCACCTAATGAAAAACTGTTTTTT. The V call is TRBV18, the J call TRBJ1-4, with TRBD1 matching 7 bases. The junction had 19 bases not matched to a gene; V was cut back by 6 bases and J by 3 bases. This CDR3 spans 19 amino acids. Germline V CDR1 and CDR2: KGHSH, LQKENI.

This chain joins TRBV30 and TRBJ1-2; a possible D gene is TRBD1 (6 bases). This CDR3 has 12 amino acids. CDR1 and CDR2 from the germline V gene are GTSNPN and SVGIG (reference sequence). V was clipped by 2 bases and J by 6 bases, with 10 bases between them. The CDR3 DNA follows: TGTGCCTGGAGTCAGGGGTCCCATGGCTACACCTTC. It yields the protein CAWSQGSHGYTF.

V usage is TRBV12-3 or TRBV12-4 and J usage is TRBJ2-5; D is unresolved. Trimming removed 6 bases from V and 4 bases from J, with 6 bases in between. The CDR3 is made up of 11 amino acids. The CDR3 here is CASSPGETQYF. In nucleotides, the CDR3 is TGTGCCAGCAGCCCAGGAGAGACCCAGTACTTC.

J is TRBJ2-5 and V is TRBV7-8, with a tentative D call TRBD2 (6 bases). The V and J ends lost 5 bases and 1 base respectively, with 11 bases between them. The length of the CDR3 is 14 residues. CDR1 SGHVS and CDR2 FQNEAQ come from the germline V gene. CDR3 coding DNA: TGTGCCAGCAGCCTCACTAGCACCCAAGAGACCCAGTACTTC. Its protein is CASSLTSTQETQYF.